This passage covers 8 T cell receptor beta chains from one sample sequenced in a study of T cells after posttransplantation cyclophosphamide. Measured with immunoSEQ multiplex PCR; TCRdb has only the in-frame clones, and not every one. Of 25,000 to 30,000 clones detected, 70% to 90% appear once; the ten largest clones hold more than 3%. The sequenced material came from PBMCs. The receptors were gathered from a man aged 45-60 years.

The genes are TRBV11-2 and TRBJ2-7; D remains unclear. The CDR3 sequence is 11 residues long. Trimming removed 5 bases from V and 3 bases from J, with 5 bases in between. Germline V gene sequence: CDR1 SGHAT, CDR2 FQNNGV. CDR3 loop: CASSPGYEQYF. Here the CDR3 DNA reads TGTGCCAGCAGCCCCGGCTACGAGCAGTACTTC.

This clone was detected only a few times. The chain carries TRBV7-9 and TRBJ1-1; the D gene is possibly TRBD1 (5 bases). The V end was cut by 5 bases, the J end by 0 bases, with 10 bases between. This CDR3 spans 14 amino acids. Per germline, CDR1 SEHNR and CDR2 FQNEAQ (reference sequence). The chain's CDR3 is CASSPGGVNTEAFF. CDR3 nucleotides: TGTGCCAGCAGCCCCGGGGGGGTGAACACTGAAGCTTTCTTT. Complete variable domain (other parts from reference TRBV7-9 and TRBJ1-1): DTGVSQNPRHKITKRGQNVTFRCDPISEHNRLYWYRQTLGQGPEFLTYFQNEAQLEKSRLLSDRFSAERPKGSFSTLEIQRTEQGDSAMYLCASSPGGVNTEAFFGQGTRLTVV.

V is TRBV18 and J is TRBJ1-2; the D gene is possibly TRBD1 (6 bases). CDR1 and CDR2 from the germline V gene are KGHSH and LQKENI. Trimming took off 3 bases at V and 7 bases at J, with 21 bases between the two ends. This CDR3 contains 16 residues. The DNA of the CDR3 is TGTGCCAGCTCACCGCAACAGGGAGTCACTAGTGGTGGCTACACCTTC. Encoded protein: CASSPQQGVTSGGYTF.

This chain uses TRBV4-2 with TRBJ2-3, with D maybe TRBD2 (6 bases). This CDR3 is 13 amino acids long. V lost 4 bases, J lost 9 bases, and 14 bases lay in between. Germline loops: CDR1 LGHNA, CDR2 YNFKEQ. DNA for the CDR3: TGTGCCAGCAGCCGCTCCTACGGGAGCACGCAGTATTTT. This codes for CASSRSYGSTQYF.

The V call is TRBV9, the J call TRBJ1-3; 7 nucleotides line up with TRBD1. This CDR3 is built from 16 residues. The ends lost 3 bases at V and 0 bases at J; junction bases unmatched: 6. The germline V gene encodes CDR1 SGDLS and CDR2 YYNGEE. The CDR3 region is CASSAHRGGSGNTIYF. The CDR3 DNA follows: TGTGCCAGCAGCGCACACAGGGGAGGCTCTGGAAACACCATATATTTT.

The chain is built from TRBV29-1 and TRBJ1-2, with TRBD1 identical over 8 bases. The V gene end was trimmed by 5 bases and the J gene end by 4 bases; junction bases not matched to a gene: 12. Germline CDR1 reads SQVTM; CDR2 reads ANQGSEA. CDR3 length equals 15 residues. DNA of the CDR3: TGCAGCGTTCCGATAGGGGGACAGGTCCTCTATGGCTACACCTTC. Its protein product is CSVPIGGQVLYGYTF.

The chain joins TRBV19 to TRBJ1-2; no definite D call. V gave up 3 bases and J gave up 1 base, with 12 bases separating them. The CDR3 sequence is 15 residues long. The germline gives CDR1 LNHDA, CDR2 SQIVND (reference sequence). For the CDR3, the DNA is TGTGCCAGTAGTATTCAGGCTCTGAGTAACTATGGCTACACCTTC. Translation: CASSIQALSNYGYTF. Drawing the rest from reference TRBV19 and TRBJ1-2, the complete variable domain is DGGITQSPKYLFRKEGQNVTLSCEQNLNHDAMYWYRQDPGQGLRLIYYSQIVNDFQKGDIAEGYSVSREKKESFPLTVTSAQKNPTAFYLCASSIQALSNYGYTFGSGTRLTVV.

The chain uses TRBV5-1 and TRBJ2-3; 8 bases map to TRBD1. J was trimmed by 4 bases and V by 7 bases; bases with no gene match: 11. Germline CDR1 and CDR2: SGHRS and YFSETQ. The CDR3 spans 15 residues. Here the CDR3 DNA reads TGCGCCAGCGGAGGACAGGGTCGGACAGCAGATACGCAGTATTTT. Translating gives CASGGQGRTADTQYF.